Below, 15 T cell receptor beta chains from the same sample are listed, as sequenced in a study of neurological immune-mediated disorders. TCRdb fed the 5' RACE reads into MiXCR, producing one record per CDR3 protein. The repertoire holds tens of thousands of distinct CDR3 sequences, with roughly an eighth as singletons. As to time point: longitudinal time-point 1 (baseline). Sequences were obtained from PBMCs. The receptors shown here come from a female donor with HTLV-1-associated myelopathy (HAM/TSP).

This clonotype showed up many times. The chain recombines TRBV20-1 with TRBJ2-1; 7 nucleotides match TRBD2. This CDR3 spans 15 amino acids. V lost 5 bases and J lost 0; bases outside the gene matches: 7. CDR1 and CDR2 from the germline V gene are DFQATT and SNEGSKA (reference sequence). The CDR3 loop is CSAGRDYSSYNEQFF. The CDR3 DNA is TGCAGTGCTGGCCGGGACTACAGCTCCTACAATGAGCAGTTCTTC.

This clonotype was picked up many times. The V gene is TRBV11-2, the J gene TRBJ1-2; 9 bases align to TRBD1. There are 14 residues in the CDR3. Trimming removed 5 bases from V and 7 bases from J; junction bases left unmatched: 8. Germline CDR1 reads SGHAT; CDR2 reads FQNNGV. The CDR3 protein is CASSPVRQGGGYTF. DNA for the CDR3: TGTGCCAGCAGCCCGGTCCGACAGGGGGGTGGCTACACCTTC. The entire variable domain, with the rest obtained from reference TRBV11-2 and TRBJ1-2, is as follows: EAGVAQSPRYKIIEKRQSVAFWCNPISGHATLYWYQQILGQGPKLLIQFQNNGVVDDSQLPKDRFSAERLKGVDSTLKIQPAKLEDSAVYLCASSPVRQGGGYTFGSGTRLTVV.

The sample holds many counts of this clonotype. The chain has TRBV5-1 and TRBJ1-5; D gene unclear. The V and J ends lost 4 bases and 2 bases respectively, with 7 bases between them. The length of the CDR3 is 13 residues. Germline V lookup: CDR1 SGHRS, CDR2 YFSETQ. The CDR3 DNA follows: TGCGCCAGCAGCATCGTAGGCAATCAGCCCCAGCATTTT. Protein sequence: CASSIVGNQPQHF.

This clonotype was seen repeatedly, ten times or more. This rearrangement joins TRBV18 to TRBJ1-3; the match to TRBD1 covers 7 bases. The CDR3 totals 16 residues. V dropped 3 bases and J dropped 0; count of bases not matched to a gene: 5. Germline V lookup: CDR1 KGHSH, CDR2 LQKENI. This chain's CDR3 is CASSPQGQSSGNTIYF. CDR3 nucleotide sequence: TGTGCCAGCTCACCTCAGGGACAGAGCTCTGGAAACACCATATATTTT. Variable domain in full (rest from reference TRBV18 and TRBJ1-3): NAGVMQNPRHLVRRRGQEARLRCSPMKGHSHVYWYRQLPEEGLKFMVYLQKENIIDESGMPKERFSAEFPKEGPSILRIQQVVRGDSAAYFCASSPQGQSSGNTIYFGEGSWLTVV.

This clonotype was recorded many times. V is TRBV5-1 and J is TRBJ2-7; D unclear. V dropped 7 bases and J dropped 3 bases, with 17 bases sitting between them. The length of the CDR3 is 14 residues. CDR1 and CDR2 (germline): SGHRS, YFSETQ. CDR3 region: CASALPGGDYEQYF. For the CDR3, the DNA is TGCGCCAGCGCCCTCCCTGGCGGAGACTACGAGCAGTACTTC.

This clonotype was observed at least ten times. J is TRBJ2-5 and V is TRBV5-1, with 8 bases lining up with TRBD1. Germline V gene lookup returns CDR1 SGHRS and CDR2 YFSETQ. The CDR3 consists of 15 residues. J gave up 1 base and V 4 bases, and 6 bases lay outside the gene matches. CDR3 in amino acids: CASSLAGTGQETQYF. The CDR3 DNA reads as TGCGCCAGCAGCCTCGCCGGGACAGGCCAAGAGACCCAGTACTTC.

In this sample, this clonotype turned up many times. CDR3 sequence reads: CASSPQRVSGKLFF. CDR3 nucleotide sequence: TGCGCCAGCAGCCCCCAGAGGGTCTCCGGAAAACTGTTTTTT. This sequence joins TRBV5-1 and TRBJ1-4; D not certain. Germline CDR1 reads SGHRS; CDR2 reads YFSETQ. The CDR3 spans 14 residues. V was cut by 4 bases and J by 10 bases, with 17 bases left in between. Full variable domain (outside the CDR3, taken from reference TRBV5-1 and TRBJ1-4): KAGVTQTPRYLIKTRGQQVTLSCSPISGHRSVSWYQQTPGQGLQFLFEYFSETQRNKGNFPGRFSGRQFSNSRSEMNVSTLELGDSALYLCASSPQRVSGKLFFGSGTQLSVL.

CDR3 coding DNA: TGCGCCAGTTCCCCCAGGGGGCCTTCAAACACCGGGGAGCTGTTTTTT. Translated, it gives CASSPRGPSNTGELFF. The chain couples TRBV5-1 to TRBJ2-2; 8 positions agree with TRBD1. V was pared by 8 bases and J by 2 bases, with 11 bases of the junction left unmatched. The CDR3 covers 16 residues. Per germline, CDR1 SGHRS and CDR2 YFSETQ.

This clonotype was counted many times. The rearrangement links TRBV10-3 to TRBJ2-1, with no clear D. The CDR3 consists of 14 residues. V was pared by 4 bases and J by 8 bases, with 15 bases between. Germline V CDR1 and CDR2: ENHRY, SYGVKD. CDR3 nucleotides: TGTGCCATCAGTGGACAAGGTGATCGGTATGAGCAGTTCTTC. Protein sequence: CAISGQGDRYEQFF.

This clonotype was found many times. This sequence joins TRBV5-1 and TRBJ2-7; D uncertain. The length of the CDR3 is 11 residues. V lost 4 bases and J 2 bases, leaving 4 bases between the germline ends. Germline V gene sequence: CDR1 SGHRS, CDR2 YFSETQ. DNA for the CDR3: TGCGCCAGCAGCGGAGCCTACGAGCAGTACTTC. Its translation is CASSGAYEQYF.

This sequence joins TRBV27 and TRBJ2-7; no reliable D call. The V gene's germline CDR1 is MNHEY and CDR2 SMNVEV (reference sequence). V was shortened by 3 bases and J by 4 bases, with 13 bases between the two germline ends. The CDR3 runs 14 residues. CDR3 sequence: CASSFPKGLYEQYF. The CDR3 DNA sequence: TGTGCCAGCAGTTTTCCAAAGGGTTTATACGAGCAGTACTTC.

V and J are TRBV18 and TRBJ2-2, with TRBD1 matching 9 bases. The CDR3 extends over 16 amino acids. Germline CDR1 KGHSH, CDR2 LQKENI. V dropped 2 bases and J dropped 0; count of bases not matched to a gene: 1. The CDR3 DNA reads as TGTGCCAGCTCACCAGGGACAGGGTCGAACACCGGGGAGCTGTTTTTT. Translation gives CASSPGTGSNTGELFF.

There are many counts of this clonotype. J is TRBJ2-1 and V is TRBV4-2, with D perhaps matching TRBD1 (6 bases). Looked up from germline, CDR1 is LGHNA and CDR2 is YNFKEQ. There are 15 residues in the CDR3. V was shortened by 2 bases and J by 4 bases, with 12 bases between the two germline ends. The CDR3 is CASSQPGDRYNEQFF. CDR3 sequence (DNA): TGTGCCAGCAGCCAACCAGGGGACCGGTACAATGAGCAGTTCTTC.

Many counts were recorded for this clonotype. The chain has TRBV28 and TRBJ1-5, with TRBD1 matching 7 bases. Germline CDR1 and CDR2: MDHEN and SYDVKM. V lost 3 bases to trimming and J lost 7 bases; unmatched junction nucleotides: 6. CDR3 length equals 14 residues. CDR3 sequence: CASSLSGQRQPQHF. For the CDR3, the DNA is TGTGCCAGCAGTTTGTCGGGACAGCGCCAGCCCCAGCATTTT.

The sample holds many counts of this clonotype. The V gene is TRBV5-4, the J gene TRBJ1-1; D possibly corresponds to TRBD1 (6 bases). The V end lost 4 bases, the J end lost 7 bases, and 14 bases lay between the germline ends. This CDR3 is built from 13 residues. CDR1 and CDR2 from the germline V gene are SGHNT and YYREEE (reference sequence). The CDR3 nucleotides read TGTGCCAGCAGCGAAGACAACAGGGATGAAGCTTTCTTT. Protein sequence: CASSEDNRDEAFF. The entire variable domain, with the rest obtained from reference TRBV5-4 and TRBJ1-1, is as follows: ETGVTQSPTHLIKTRGQQVTLRCSSQSGHNTVSWYQQALGQGPQFIFQYYREEENGRGNFPPRFSGLQFPNYSSELNVNALELDDSALYLCASSEDNRDEAFFGQGTRLTVV.